The entry below gives a single T cell receptor (beta chain) sequence along with its context. In TCRdb, the PCR reads were re-called with MiXCR into one record per CDR3 protein. The profile shows about 23,000 distinct CDR3 sequences, around 38% of them singletons. This sample stems from a study of tumor-infiltrating lymphocytes in oesophageal squamous cell carcinoma. The sequence came from a male donor with esophageal squamous cell carcinoma. Sequencing was carried out using esophageal tumor tissue.

The CDR3: CASSPTGGSYNEQFF. The DNA of the CDR3 is TGTGCCAGCAGCCCTACAGGGGGCTCCTACAATGAGCAGTTCTTC. This chain links TRBV7-6 with TRBJ2-1; 8 bases match TRBD1. Looked up from germline, CDR1 is SGHVS and CDR2 is FNYEAQ. CDR3 length: 15 residues. Trimming at V came to 5 bases and at J to 0 bases, leaving 3 bases not matched to a gene.